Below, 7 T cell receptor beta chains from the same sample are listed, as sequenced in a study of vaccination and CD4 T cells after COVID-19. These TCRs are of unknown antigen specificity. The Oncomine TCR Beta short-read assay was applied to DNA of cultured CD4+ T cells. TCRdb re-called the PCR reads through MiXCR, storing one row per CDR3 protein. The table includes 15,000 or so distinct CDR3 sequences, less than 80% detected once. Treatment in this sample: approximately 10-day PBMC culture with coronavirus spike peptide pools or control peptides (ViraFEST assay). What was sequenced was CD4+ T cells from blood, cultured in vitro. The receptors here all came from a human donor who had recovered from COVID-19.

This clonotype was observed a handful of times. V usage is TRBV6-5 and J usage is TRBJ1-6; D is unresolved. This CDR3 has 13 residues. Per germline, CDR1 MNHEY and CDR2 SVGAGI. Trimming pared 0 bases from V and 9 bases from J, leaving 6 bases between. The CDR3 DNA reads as TGTGCCAGCAGTTACTCTCGGGTTTCACCCCTCCACTTT. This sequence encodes CASSYSRVSPLHF.

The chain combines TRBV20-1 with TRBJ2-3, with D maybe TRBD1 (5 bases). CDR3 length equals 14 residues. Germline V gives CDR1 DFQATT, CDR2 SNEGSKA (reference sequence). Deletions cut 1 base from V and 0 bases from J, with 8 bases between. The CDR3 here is CSARVWTSTDTQYF. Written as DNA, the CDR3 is TGCAGTGCTAGAGTTTGGACAAGCACAGATACGCAGTATTTT.

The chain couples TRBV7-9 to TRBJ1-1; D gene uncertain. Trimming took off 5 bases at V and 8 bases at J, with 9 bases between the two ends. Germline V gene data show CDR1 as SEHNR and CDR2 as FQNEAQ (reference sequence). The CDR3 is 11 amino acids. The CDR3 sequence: CASSRRGEAFF. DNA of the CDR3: TGTGCCAGCAGCCGACGGGGAGAAGCTTTCTTT.

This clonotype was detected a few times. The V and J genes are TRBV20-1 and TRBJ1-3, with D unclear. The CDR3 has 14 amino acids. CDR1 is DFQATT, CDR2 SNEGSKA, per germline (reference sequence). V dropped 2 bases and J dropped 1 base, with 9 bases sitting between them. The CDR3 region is CSARRLGSGNTIYF. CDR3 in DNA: TGCAGTGCTAGAAGGCTAGGGTCTGGAAACACCATATATTTT.

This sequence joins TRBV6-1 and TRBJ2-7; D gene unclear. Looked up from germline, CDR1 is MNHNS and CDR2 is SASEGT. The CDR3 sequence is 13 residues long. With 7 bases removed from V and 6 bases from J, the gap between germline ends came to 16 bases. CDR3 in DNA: TGTGCCAGCAACCAAGCACCTCGGACCGAGCAGTACTTC. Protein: CASNQAPRTEQYF.

The CDR3 DNA is TGTGCCAGCAGTGAAGAGGCAGATACGCAGTATTTT. It translates to CASSEEADTQYF. The V gene is TRBV2, the J gene TRBJ2-3; no clear D. Trimming stripped 1 base from V and 4 bases from J, with 3 bases between. Looked up from germline, CDR1 is SNHLY and CDR2 is FYNNEI. The CDR3 loop spans 12 amino acids. Together with reference TRBV2 and TRBJ2-3, the CDR3 gives the full variable domain: EPEVTQTPSHQVTQMGQEVILRCVPISNHLYFYWYRQILGQKVEFLVSFYNNEISEKSEIFDDQFSVERPDGSNFTLKIRSTKLEDSAMYFCASSEEADTQYFGPGTRLTVL.

The CDR3 DNA reads as TGCAGTGCTAGAAGTCAGGGGGCGGGAGAGCAGTACTTC. Its protein is CSARSQGAGEQYF. This chain links TRBV20-1 with TRBJ2-7, with 8 bases that match TRBD1. Trimming took 2 bases from V and 7 from J; bases not matched to a gene: 7. The CDR3 is 13 amino acids. The germline V gene has CDR1 DFQATT and CDR2 SNEGSKA (reference sequence).